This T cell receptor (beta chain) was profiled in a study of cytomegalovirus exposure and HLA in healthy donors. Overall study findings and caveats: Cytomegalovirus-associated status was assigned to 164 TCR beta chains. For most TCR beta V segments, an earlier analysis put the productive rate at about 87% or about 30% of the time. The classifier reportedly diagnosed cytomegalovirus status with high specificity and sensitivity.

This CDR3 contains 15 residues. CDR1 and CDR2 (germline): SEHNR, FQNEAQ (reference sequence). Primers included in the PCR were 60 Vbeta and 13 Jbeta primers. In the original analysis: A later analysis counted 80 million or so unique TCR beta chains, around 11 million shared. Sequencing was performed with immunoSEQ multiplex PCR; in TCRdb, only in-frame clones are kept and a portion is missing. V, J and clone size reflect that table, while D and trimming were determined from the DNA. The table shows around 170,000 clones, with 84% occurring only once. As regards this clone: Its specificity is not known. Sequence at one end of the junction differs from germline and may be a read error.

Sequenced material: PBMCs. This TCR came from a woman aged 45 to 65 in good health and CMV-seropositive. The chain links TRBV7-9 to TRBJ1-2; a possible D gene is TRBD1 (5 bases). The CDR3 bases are TGTTCCAGCAGCTTATCGATGACTCTGGGGCATGGCTACACCTTC. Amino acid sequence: CSSSLSMTLGHGYTF. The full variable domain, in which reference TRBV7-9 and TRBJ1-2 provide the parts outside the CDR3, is DTGVSQNPRHKITKRGQNVTFRCDPISEHNRLYWYRQTLGQGPEFLTYFQNEAQLEKSRLLSDRFSAERPKGSFSTLEIQRTEQGDSAMYLCSSSLSMTLGHGYTFGSGTRLTVV.